These 12 T cell receptor beta chains share one sample of origin, sequenced in a study of T cell responses to AZD1222 COVID-19 vaccine. Repertoires were generated with immunoSEQ multiplex PCR, while TCRdb's copy carries only in-frame clones and drops some. The top ten hold about 1.5% of the sample, which has about 96,000 clones, 89% seen once. Sequencing was performed on peripheral blood, taken on day 0 of AZD1222 vaccination. The receptors come from an adult in good health.

The chain joins TRBV2 to TRBJ1-2, with a possible D match to TRBD1 (5 bases). Germline V gene sequence: CDR1 SNHLY, CDR2 FYNNEI. The V gene lost 5 bases and the J gene lost 5 bases, with 12 bases spanning the gap. This CDR3 has 13 amino acids. The CDR3 here is CASSFFGGYGYTF. CDR3 sequence (DNA): TGTGCCAGCAGTTTTTTTGGGGGTTATGGCTACACCTTC.

V gene TRBV5-1 combines with J gene TRBJ1-2, with 9 bases aligning to TRBD1. V dropped 7 bases and J dropped 8; count of bases not matched to a gene: 9. The CDR3 runs 13 residues. Germline-derived CDR1 and CDR2 are SGHRS and YFSETQ. As DNA, the CDR3 is TGCGCCAGCCGTGAGACAGGGGGTGACGGCTACACCTTC. Translation gives CASRETGGDGYTF.

This rearrangement joins TRBV6-5 to TRBJ1-1; 8 bases map to TRBD1. The CDR3 is 14 residues long. Germline values: CDR1 MNHEY, CDR2 SVGAGI. Trimming at V came to 5 bases and at J to 0 bases, leaving 2 bases not matched to a gene. The CDR3 region is CASSLTGVNTEAFF. The CDR3 nucleotides are TGTGCCAGCAGTCTGACAGGGGTGAACACTGAAGCTTTCTTT.

The J gene is TRBJ1-1, the V gene TRBV6-2 or TRBV6-3, with 11 bases matching TRBD1. The germline CDR1 and CDR2 sequences are MNHEY and SVGEGT. The CDR3 consists of 16 residues. J was trimmed by 4 bases and V by 6 bases; bases with no gene match: 10. The CDR3, as DNA: TGTGCCAGCAGCCGCGTGTCGGACAGGGGGCCCACTGAAGCTTTCTTT. Its translation: CASSRVSDRGPTEAFF.

This chain connects TRBV7-2 to TRBJ1-2, with 7 positions matching TRBD1. CDR3 length: 15 residues. CDR1 is SGHTA and CDR2 is FQGNSA in the germline V gene. The junction had 4 bases not matched to a gene; V was cut back by 1 base and J by 2 bases. DNA of the CDR3: TGTGCCAGCAGCTTAGAGAAGGGGGCCAACTATGGCTACACCTTC. Translating gives CASSLEKGANYGYTF.

The rearrangement joins TRBV2 to TRBJ2-2, with D maybe TRBD2 (6 bases). This CDR3 region has 13 residues. Deletions cut 8 bases from V and 7 bases from J, with 14 bases between. From germline, CDR1 is SNHLY and CDR2 FYNNEI. The CDR3 region has the DNA TGTGCCAGCGTTGGAGGGGCGGGCGGGGAGCTGTTTTTT. Translated, it gives CASVGGAGGELFF.

This chain joins TRBV12-5 and TRBJ1-1; no clear D gene. Trimming pared 2 bases from V and 5 bases from J, leaving 9 bases between. This CDR3 has 13 residues. Germline CDR1 and CDR2: LGHNT and FRNRAP. CDR3 coding DNA: TGTGCTAGTGGTTTGAACGAAGGGACTGAAGCTTTCTTT. Translated, it gives CASGLNEGTEAFF.

J is TRBJ1-2 and V is TRBV5-5, with a tentative D call TRBD1 (6 bases). The V and J ends lost 1 base and 5 bases respectively, with 15 bases between them. Germline V CDR1 and CDR2: SGHKS, YYEKEE (reference sequence). CDR3 size: 15 residues. CDR3 loop: CASSLSDRLPYGYTF. The DNA for the CDR3 is TGTGCCAGCAGCTTGTCGGACAGACTACCTTATGGCTACACCTTC.

The chain combines TRBV7-8 with TRBJ1-4, with D unresolved. CDR1 and CDR2 (germline): SGHVS, FQNEAQ. The CDR3 has 16 residues. Between the trimmed V and J ends, which lost 1 base and 0 bases, there was a span of 9 bases. In nucleotides, the CDR3 is TGTGCCAGCAGCTTAGATCGGCCTGCAACTAATGAAAAACTGTTTTTT. Protein product: CASSLDRPATNEKLFF.

The chain has TRBV7-9 and TRBJ2-7; 13 positions agree with TRBD2. The CDR3 spans 15 residues. The J segment lost 5 bases and the V segment lost 3 bases, leaving 4 bases of the junction unmatched. Germline assignment: CDR1 SEHNR and CDR2 FQNEAQ (reference sequence). The CDR3 nucleotides are TGTGCCAGCAGCTTTAGGACTAGCGGGGGTAACGAGCAGTACTTC. Its translation is CASSFRTSGGNEQYF.

This chain connects TRBV6-6 to TRBJ1-1; 7 positions match TRBD1. CDR3 size: 14 residues. The germline V gene has CDR1 MNHNY and CDR2 SVGAGI (reference sequence). Unmatched junction bases numbered 10, after V lost 7 bases and J lost 5 bases. CDR3 region: CASKLNSGGTEAFF. In nucleotides, the CDR3 is TGTGCCAGCAAATTAAACTCAGGGGGTACTGAAGCTTTCTTT.

This clone was seen only once. The V call is TRBV5-1, the J call TRBJ1-4; the D is unclear. The germline V gene has CDR1 SGHRS and CDR2 YFSETQ. V was cut by 0 bases and J by 8 bases, with 11 bases left in between. The CDR3 is 14 residues long. Here the CDR3 reads CASSLELAGEKLFF. CDR3 coding DNA: TGCGCCAGCAGCTTGGAGCTGGCGGGCGAAAAACTGTTTTTT.